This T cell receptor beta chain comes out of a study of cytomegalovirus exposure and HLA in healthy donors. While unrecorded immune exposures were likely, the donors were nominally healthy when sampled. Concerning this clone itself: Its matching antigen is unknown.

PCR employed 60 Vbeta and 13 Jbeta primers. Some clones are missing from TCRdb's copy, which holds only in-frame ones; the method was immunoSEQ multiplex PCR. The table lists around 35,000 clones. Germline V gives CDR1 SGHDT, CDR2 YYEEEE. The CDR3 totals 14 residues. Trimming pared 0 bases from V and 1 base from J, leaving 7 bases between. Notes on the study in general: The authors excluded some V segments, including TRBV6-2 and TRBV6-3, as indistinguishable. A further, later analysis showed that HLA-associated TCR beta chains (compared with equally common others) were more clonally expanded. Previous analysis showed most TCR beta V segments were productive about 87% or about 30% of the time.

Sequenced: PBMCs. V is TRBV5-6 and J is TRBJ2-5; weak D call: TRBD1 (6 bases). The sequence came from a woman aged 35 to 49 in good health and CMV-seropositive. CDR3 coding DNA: TGTGCCAGCAGCTTGGTGGGGGCCCAAGAGACCCAGTACTTC. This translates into CASSLVGAQETQYF.